This T cell receptor beta chain is drawn from a study of molecular identifiers for immune sequencing clone quantification. Study-level results: Clones carrying above 20 RNA copies accounted for over 97% of effector molecules, under 1% in naive cells.

One entry per CDR3 protein results from TCRdb running MiXCR on the PCR reads. This table holds over 550,000 distinct CDR3 sequences, approximately 24% found once. This clonotype turned up a few times. Its antigen is undetermined. The CDR3 runs to 14 residues. CDR1 and CDR2 (germline): SNHLY, FYNNEI. Trimming removed 5 bases at V and 3 bases at J, with 14 bases between. The TCR comes from a human donor in good health. Some libraries in this study had Jurkat cell RNA spiked in. V usage is TRBV2 and J usage is TRBJ2-7, with D maybe TRBD2 (7 bases). The specimen was naive CD8+ T cells from blood, with Jurkat cell RNA spiked in. The subset: FACS-sorted CD8+CD4-CCR7+CD45RA+ naive T cells. CDR3 DNA: TGTGCCAGCAGTCGCGGGGGCACCCGCTACGAGCAGTACTTC. Amino acids: CASSRGGTRYEQYF.